Listed below are T cell receptor beta chains from one sample, sequenced in a study of Graves' ophthalmopathy and Graves' hyperthyroidism. Using its own MiXCR run on the multiplex PCR reads, TCRdb lists one record per CDR3 protein. The sample lists a few hundred thousand distinct CDR3 sequences; 15% to 20% were seen once. The sequenced sample was peripheral blood. The receptors originated from an adult man with Graves' ophthalmopathy. Both conserved end residues are part of each CDR3. A D gene is named only where the DNA matches it firmly. Expanded clones get a size class; other rows say once, few or many, or leave the size out.

>TRBV12-3/TRBV12-4|-|-|TRBJ2-5
CASSLTPKRTQYF
TGTGCCAGCAGTTTAACACCGAAGAGGACCCAGTACTTC
>TRBV5-1|-|many|TRBJ1-1
CASSLDNRRLNTEAFF
TGCGCCAGCAGCTTGGATAACAGGAGATTGAACACTGAAGCTTTCTTT
>TRBV5-1|-|many|TRBJ1-2
CASSLEGGYTF
TGCGCCAGCAGCTTGGAGGGGGGCTACACCTTC
>TRBV6-1|TRBD1|-|TRBJ1-6
CASSPGQGIGISPLHF
TGTGCCAGCAGCCCGGGACAGGGAATAGGGATTTCACCCCTCCACTTT
>TRBV11-1|TRBD2|many|TRBJ2-2
CASSFGGSNGELFF
TGTGCCAGCAGCTTTGGCGGGAGTAACGGGGAGCTGTTTTTT
>TRBV6-5|-|many|TRBJ1-1
CASSPATWGTEAFF
TGTGCCAGCAGTCCAGCCACCTGGGGGACTGAAGCTTTCTTT
>TRBV15|-|many|TRBJ2-7
CATSREGAVQYF
TGTGCCACCAGCAGAGAGGGCGCGGTGCAGTACTTC
>TRBV5-1|TRBD1|many|TRBJ2-7
CASSFGTAHYEQYF
TGCGCCAGCAGCTTCGGGACAGCACACTACGAGCAGTACTTC
>TRBV28|TRBD2|many|TRBJ2-3
CASSSLSGRVNTQYF
TGTGCCAGCAGTTCCCTAAGCGGGAGGGTTAATACGCAGTATTTT
>TRBV6-1|-|few|TRBJ1-1
CASSGGANSEAFF
TGTGCCAGCAGTGGGGGGGCGAACTCTGAAGCTTTCTTT
>TRBV7-9|-|many|TRBJ1-5
CASSLARGQPQHF
TGTGCCAGCAGCTTAGCCAGGGGACAGCCCCAGCATTTT
>TRBV3-1|TRBD1|many|TRBJ1-5
CASSQGGGTGGLYNQPQHF
TGTGCCAGCAGCCAGGGGGGTGGGACAGGGGGTCTGTACAATCAGCCCCAGCATTTT
>TRBV11-2|-|many|TRBJ2-7
CASSLASVRQYF
TGTGCCAGCAGCTTAGCGTCAGTCCGGCAGTACTTC
>TRBV6-1|-|-|TRBJ1-2
CASSQGPGGYGYTF
TGTGCCAGCAGTCAGGGACCGGGGGGCTATGGCTACACCTTC
>TRBV30|TRBD1|many|TRBJ1-2
CAWGPKRQGFYGYTF
TGTGCCTGGGGGCCCAAAAGACAGGGTTTTTATGGCTACACCTTC
>TRBV11-2|TRBD2|-|TRBJ2-7
CASSVASGQYEQYF
TGTGCCAGCAGTGTAGCTAGCGGACAATACGAGCAGTACTTC
>TRBV4-3|-|-|TRBJ1-2
CASSQETAGLYGYNF
TGCGCCAGCAGCCAAGAAACGGCAGGCCTCTATGGCTACAACTTC
>TRBV28|-|-|TRBJ2-7
CASSLWPHEQYF
TGTGCCAGCAGTTTATGGCCGCACGAGCAGTACTTC
>TRBV20-1|TRBD1|many|TRBJ2-5
CSAPGGHQETQYF
TGCAGTGCTCCAGGGGGTCACCAAGAGACCCAGTACTTC
>TRBV19|-|many|TRBJ1-2
CASSIWPGPPIKGYTF
TGTGCCAGTAGTATTTGGCCGGGACCGCCTATTAAAGGCTACACCTTC
>TRBV6-1|TRBD2|many|TRBJ2-7
CASSDDRDYSYEQYF
TGTGCCAGCAGTGACGACCGGGACTACTCCTACGAGCAGTACTTC
>TRBV28|TRBD1|many|TRBJ1-1
CASSLDRGPGEAFF
TGTGCCAGCAGTTTAGACAGGGGGCCTGGGGAAGCTTTCTTT
>TRBV27|-|many|TRBJ1-2
CASSLNRVDYGYTF
TGTGCCAGCAGCCTGAACAGGGTGGACTATGGCTACACCTTC
>TRBV7-9|TRBD2|many|TRBJ2-5
CASSLVPAGEETQYF
TGTGCCAGCAGCTTAGTCCCAGCGGGGGAGGAGACCCAGTACTTC
>TRBV3-1|TRBD1|many|TRBJ1-3
CASSKYGTGEAGTIYF
TGTGCCAGCAGCAAATACGGGACAGGGGAAGCAGGCACCATATATTTT
>TRBV12-3/TRBV12-4|-|many|TRBJ1-2
CASGGQLNYGYTF
TGTGCGAGCGGCGGACAACTTAACTATGGCTACACCTTC
>TRBV5-1|-|many|TRBJ1-2
CASSSGTDYGYTF
TGCGCCAGCAGCTCCGGGACGGACTATGGCTACACCTTC
>TRBV27|-|many|TRBJ1-1
CASSLSPGAVTEAFF
TGTGCCAGCAGTTTATCCCCGGGGGCGGTCACTGAAGCTTTCTTT
>TRBV19|TRBD1|many|TRBJ1-2
CASLHRLGQGLDYGYTF
TGTGCCAGCTTACACCGATTAGGACAGGGGTTGGACTATGGCTACACCTTC
>TRBV20-1|-|many|TRBJ2-7
CSANYGTARIYEQYF
TGCAGTGCTAACTACGGGACGGCCCGGATCTACGAGCAGTACTTC
>TRBV19|-|many|TRBJ2-7
CASSIPPTRQGGVLEQYF
TGTGCCAGTAGTATCCCCCCCACGCGACAGGGAGGTGTCCTCGAGCAGTACTTC
>TRBV20-1|-|few|TRBJ1-1
CSARVQGDAEAFF
TGCAGTGCTAGAGTGCAAGGGGACGCTGAAGCTTTCTTT
>TRBV11-2|-|many|TRBJ2-7
CASSRDGYEQYF
TGTGCCAGCAGCAGGGACGGTTACGAGCAGTACTTC
>TRBV7-2|-|many|TRBJ2-7
CASSRVGAWGPYTEQYF
TGTGCCAGCAGCCGCGTCGGTGCCTGGGGCCCTTATACCGAGCAGTACTTC
>TRBV2|-|many|TRBJ1-1
CASSEYSGGETEAFF
TGTGCCAGCAGTGAGTACTCTGGGGGGGAGACTGAAGCTTTCTTT
>TRBV25-1|-|many|TRBJ2-2
CASASLVSNTGELFF
TGTGCCAGCGCGAGTCTTGTGTCGAACACCGGGGAGCTGTTTTTT
>TRBV27|TRBD1|many|TRBJ1-1
CASSRQGAMNTEAFF
TGTGCCAGCAGCCGACAGGGGGCCATGAACACTGAAGCTTTCTTT
>TRBV7-2|-|-|TRBJ1-1
CASSRRDHWDTEAFF
TGTGCCAGCAGCCGAAGGGACCACTGGGACACTGAAGCTTTCTTT
>TRBV19|-|-|TRBJ2-5
CASSIGGFTTQYF
TGTGCCAGTAGTATCGGGGGCTTTACGACCCAGTACTTC
>TRBV6-1|TRBD1|many|TRBJ2-5
CASSVGQLSETQYF
TGTGCCAGCAGTGTGGGACAGCTCTCGGAGACCCAGTACTTC
>TRBV12-3/TRBV12-4|TRBD2|many|TRBJ2-2
CASSTLAANTGELFF
TGTGCCAGCAGCACACTAGCGGCGAACACCGGGGAGCTGTTTTTT